This record covers a single T cell receptor beta chain. This record comes from a study of T cell responses to AZD1222 COVID-19 vaccine. CDR3 length equals 13 residues. Per the germline V gene, CDR1 is SGHDN and CDR2 is FVKESK. Trimming removed 1 base at V and 7 bases at J, with 9 bases between. Profiling relied on immunoSEQ multiplex PCR, and the TCRdb table lists in-frame clones only, not all of them. The sample includes approximately 94,000 clones, about 86% of them seen just once. The chain links TRBV14 to TRBJ2-3; perhaps TRBD2 as D (5 bases). The source is an adult in good health. Sample: peripheral blood, taken on day 0 of AZD1222 vaccination. CDR3: CASSQVPGNTQYF. DNA for the CDR3: TGTGCCAGCAGCCAAGTCCCCGGGAATACGCAGTATTTT.